The subject of this entry is one T cell receptor beta chain. These data originate in a study of technical replicates of blood from several donors. Germline-derived CDR1 and CDR2 are SGHAT and FQNNGV. CDR3 length equals 16 residues. V lost 4 bases and J 5 bases, leaving 17 bases between the germline ends. Measured with immunoSEQ multiplex PCR; TCRdb has only the in-frame clones, and not every one. The table has around 89,000 clones, 94% seen once. The sequenced sample consisted of T cells isolated from PBMCs. The chain employs TRBV11-2 and TRBJ2-2; D gene uncertain. The clonotype originates from a human donor in good health. CDR3 sequence (DNA): TGTGCCAGCAGCTCGCCAGACACCAATCCAACCGGGGAGCTGTTTTTT. This sequence encodes CASSSPDTNPTGELFF. The full variable domain, with the rest looked up from reference TRBV11-2 and TRBJ2-2, is EAGVAQSPRYKIIEKRQSVAFWCNPISGHATLYWYQQILGQGPKLLIQFQNNGVVDDSQLPKDRFSAERLKGVDSTLKIQPAKLEDSAVYLCASSSPDTNPTGELFFGEGSRLTVL.